This record covers a single T cell receptor (beta chain). The data are from a study of sequential checkpoint blockade in melanoma. Treatment meaning: randomized to nivolumab then ipilimumab (arm A) or the reverse (arm B). The table came from immunoSEQ multiplex PCR; TCRdb's copy has only in-frame clones and leaves some out. The sample carries about 16,000 clones, 85% to 95% recorded once. The source of this sequence is a human donor with melanoma. The sequenced sample was CD8+ T cells sorted from blood (inferred from file names), obtained from a patient given nivolumab and ipilimumab in sequence.

CDR3 region: CASSGGDYGYTF. In DNA form, the CDR3 reads TGTGCCAGCAGTGGGGGGGACTATGGCTACACCTTC. The chain is built from TRBV2 and TRBJ1-2; the D gene is possibly TRBD1 (5 bases). CDR3 length: 12 residues. Germline CDR1 reads SNHLY; CDR2 reads FYNNEI. Trimming took off 4 bases at V and 3 bases at J, with 6 bases between the two ends.